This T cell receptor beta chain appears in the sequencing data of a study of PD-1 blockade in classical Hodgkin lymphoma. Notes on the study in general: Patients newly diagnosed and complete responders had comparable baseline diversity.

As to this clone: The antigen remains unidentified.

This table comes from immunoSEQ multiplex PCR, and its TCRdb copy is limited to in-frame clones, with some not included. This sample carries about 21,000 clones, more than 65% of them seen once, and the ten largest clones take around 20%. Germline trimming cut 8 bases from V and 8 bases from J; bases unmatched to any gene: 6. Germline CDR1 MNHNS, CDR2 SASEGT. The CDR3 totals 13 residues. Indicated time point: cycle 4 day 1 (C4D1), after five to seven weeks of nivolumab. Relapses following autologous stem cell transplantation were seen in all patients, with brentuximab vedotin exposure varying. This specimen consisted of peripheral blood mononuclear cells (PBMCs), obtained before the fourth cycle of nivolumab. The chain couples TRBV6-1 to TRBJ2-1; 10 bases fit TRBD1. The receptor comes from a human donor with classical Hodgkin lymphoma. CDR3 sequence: CASGRDRGYEQFF. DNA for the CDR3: TGTGCCAGCGGAAGGGACAGGGGCTATGAGCAGTTCTTC.